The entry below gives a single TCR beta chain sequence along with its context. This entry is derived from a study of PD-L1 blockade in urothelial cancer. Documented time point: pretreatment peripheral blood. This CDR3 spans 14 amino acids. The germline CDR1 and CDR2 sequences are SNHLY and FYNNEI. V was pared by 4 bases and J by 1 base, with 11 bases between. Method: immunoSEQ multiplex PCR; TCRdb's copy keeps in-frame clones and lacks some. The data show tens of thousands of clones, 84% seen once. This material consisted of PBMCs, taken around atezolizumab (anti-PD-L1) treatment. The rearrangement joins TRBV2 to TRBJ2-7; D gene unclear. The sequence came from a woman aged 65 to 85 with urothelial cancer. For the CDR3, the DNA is TGTGCCAGCAGTGGTAGATTACCGTCCTACGAGCAGTACTTC. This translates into CASSGRLPSYEQYF.